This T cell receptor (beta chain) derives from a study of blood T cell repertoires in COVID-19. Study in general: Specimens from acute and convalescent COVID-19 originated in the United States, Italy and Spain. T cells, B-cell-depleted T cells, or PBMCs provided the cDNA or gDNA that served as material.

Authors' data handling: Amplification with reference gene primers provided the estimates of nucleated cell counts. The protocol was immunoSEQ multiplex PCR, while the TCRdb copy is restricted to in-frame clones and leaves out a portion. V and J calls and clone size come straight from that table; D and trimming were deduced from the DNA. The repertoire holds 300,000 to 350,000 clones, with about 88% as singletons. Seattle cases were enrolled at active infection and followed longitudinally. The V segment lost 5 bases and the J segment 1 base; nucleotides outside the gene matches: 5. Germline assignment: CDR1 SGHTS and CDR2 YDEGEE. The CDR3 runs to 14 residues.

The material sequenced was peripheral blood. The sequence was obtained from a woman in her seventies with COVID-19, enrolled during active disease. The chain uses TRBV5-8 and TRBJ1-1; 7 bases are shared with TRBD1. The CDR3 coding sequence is TGTGCCAGCAGGCCGGGACAGTGGAACACTGAAGCTTTCTTT. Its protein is CASRPGQWNTEAFF.